The following is a T cell receptor beta chain sequence with its context. The antigen is undetermined. Data came from immunoSEQ multiplex PCR; TCRdb stores just in-frame clones and leaves some out. This repertoire shows roughly 99,000 clones, 93% found once; its top ten account for 0.46%. These data originate in a study of Tregs in tolerant kidney transplant recipients. General study points: The small number of patients limits these findings pending further validation. Biological reproducibility was not directly addressed, but technical replication error appeared minimal.

From germline, CDR1 is MNHEY and CDR2 SMNVEV (reference sequence). The CDR3 length is 14 residues. The trim removed 6 bases at V and 0 bases at J, leaving 3 bases unmatched. J is TRBJ2-7 and V is TRBV27; 9 nucleotides line up with TRBD2. The TCR was taken from a human donor who received a combined kidney and bone marrow transplant. The sample was CD4+ T cells from blood, taken before the transplant. The DNA of the CDR3 is TGTGCCAGCAGGGAAGCGGGAGGCTCCTACGAGCAGTACTTC. Protein: CASREAGGSYEQYF.